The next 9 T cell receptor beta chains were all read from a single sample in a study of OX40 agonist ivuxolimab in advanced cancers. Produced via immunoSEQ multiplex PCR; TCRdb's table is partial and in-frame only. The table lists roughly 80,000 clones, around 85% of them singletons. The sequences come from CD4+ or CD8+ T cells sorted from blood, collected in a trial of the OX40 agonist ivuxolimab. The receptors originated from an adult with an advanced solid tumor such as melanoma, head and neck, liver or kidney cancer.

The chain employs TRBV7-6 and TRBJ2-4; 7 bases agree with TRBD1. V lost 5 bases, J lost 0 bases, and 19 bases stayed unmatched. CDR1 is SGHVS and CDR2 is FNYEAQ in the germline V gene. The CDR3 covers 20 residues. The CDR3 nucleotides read TGTGCCAGCAGCCCAGGAACAGGGGTTGGGGCCTCGATAGCCAAAAACATTCAGTACTTC. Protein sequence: CASSPGTGVGASIAKNIQYF.

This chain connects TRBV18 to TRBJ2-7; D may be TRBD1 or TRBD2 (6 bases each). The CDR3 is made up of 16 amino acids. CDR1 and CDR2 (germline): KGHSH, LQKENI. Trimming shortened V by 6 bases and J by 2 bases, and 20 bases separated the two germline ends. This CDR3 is CASSKGGTGAAYEQYF. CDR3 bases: TGTGCCAGCTCCAAGGGTGGGACGGGGGCAGCCTACGAGCAGTACTTC.

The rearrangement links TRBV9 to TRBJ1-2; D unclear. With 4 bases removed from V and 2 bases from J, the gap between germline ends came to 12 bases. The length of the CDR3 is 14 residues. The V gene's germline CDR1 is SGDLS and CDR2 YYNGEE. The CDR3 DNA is TGTGCCAGCAGCCCATCGGACGCCAACTATGGCTACACCTTC. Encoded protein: CASSPSDANYGYTF.

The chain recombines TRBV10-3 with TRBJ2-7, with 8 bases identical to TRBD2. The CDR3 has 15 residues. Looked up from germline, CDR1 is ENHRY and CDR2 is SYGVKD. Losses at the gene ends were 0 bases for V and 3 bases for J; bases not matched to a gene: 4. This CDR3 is CAISESLAGNYEQYF. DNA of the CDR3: TGTGCCATCAGTGAGTCGTTAGCGGGGAACTACGAGCAGTACTTC.

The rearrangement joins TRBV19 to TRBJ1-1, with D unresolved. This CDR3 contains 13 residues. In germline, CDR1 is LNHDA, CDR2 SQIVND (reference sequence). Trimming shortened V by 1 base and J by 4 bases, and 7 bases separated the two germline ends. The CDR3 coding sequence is TGTGCCAGTAGTATAGGTGAGCGCACTGAAGCTTTCTTT. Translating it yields CASSIGERTEAFF.

The DNA of the CDR3 is TGTGCCAGTGCGGGACATCTTGACCAGCCCCAGCATTTT. Translated, it gives CASAGHLDQPQHF. This chain uses TRBV19 with TRBJ1-5, with a weak D call TRBD1 (6 bases). This CDR3 is 13 amino acids long. With 8 bases removed from V and 7 bases from J, the gap between germline ends came to 15 bases. The germline CDR1 and CDR2 sequences are LNHDA and SQIVND (reference sequence). Using reference TRBV19 and TRBJ1-5 for the parts outside the CDR3, the full variable domain is DGGITQSPKYLFRKEGQNVTLSCEQNLNHDAMYWYRQDPGQGLRLIYYSQIVNDFQKGDIAEGYSVSREKKESFPLTVTSAQKNPTAFYLCASAGHLDQPQHFGDGTRLSIL.

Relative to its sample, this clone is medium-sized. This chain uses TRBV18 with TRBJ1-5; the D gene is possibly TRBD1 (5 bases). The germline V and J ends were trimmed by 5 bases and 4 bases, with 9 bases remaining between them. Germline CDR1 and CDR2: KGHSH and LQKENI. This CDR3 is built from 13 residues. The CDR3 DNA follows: TGTGCCAGCTCAGGGGACGCAAATCAGCCCCAGCATTTT. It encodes CASSGDANQPQHF.

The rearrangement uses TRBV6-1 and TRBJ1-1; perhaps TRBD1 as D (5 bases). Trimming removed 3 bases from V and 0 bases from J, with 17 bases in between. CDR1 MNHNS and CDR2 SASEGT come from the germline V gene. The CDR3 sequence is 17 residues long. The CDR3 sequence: CASSDGRGLRMNTEAFF. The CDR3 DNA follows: TGTGCCAGCAGTGATGGGAGGGGCCTGCGGATGAACACTGAAGCTTTCTTT.

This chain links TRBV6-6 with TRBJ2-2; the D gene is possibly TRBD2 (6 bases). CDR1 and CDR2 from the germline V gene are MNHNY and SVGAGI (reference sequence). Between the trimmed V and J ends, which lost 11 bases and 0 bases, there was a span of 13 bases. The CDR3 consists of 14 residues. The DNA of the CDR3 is TGTGCCGCCCGAGCGGGCCCGAACACCGGGGAGCTGTTTTTT. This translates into CAARAGPNTGELFF.